Listed below are T cell receptor beta chains from one sample, sequenced in a study of blood T cell repertoires in COVID-19. Clones were sequenced by immunoSEQ multiplex PCR, and TCRdb holds only the in-frame ones, with some missing. Seen here are some 45,000 clones, approximately 85% observed once, and the top ten hold under 35%. Sequenced input: peripheral blood. Receptors originate from an elderly woman with acute or convalescent COVID-19. Both conserved end residues are part of each CDR3. The D gene is left open where the match is weak. Some rows mark clone size as missing; the rest say once, few, many or name a class of expanded clone.

V gene: TRBV11-2; D gene: -; J gene: TRBJ2-7; clone size: -; CDR3 DNA: TGTGCCAGCAGCTTCATCTACGAGCAGTACTTC; CDR3 protein: CASSFIYEQYF
V gene: TRBV10-3; D gene: -; J gene: TRBJ1-6; clone size: -; CDR3 DNA: TGTGCCATCAGTGAGTCGATAGGGGGGGCAGGTAATTCACCCCTCCACTTT; CDR3 protein: CAISESIGGAGNSPLHF
V gene: TRBV7-2; D gene: -; J gene: TRBJ1-4; clone size: -; CDR3 DNA: TGTGCCAGCAGCTTAGGGGATTGGGGGGAAGAAAAACTGTTTTTT; CDR3 protein: CASSLGDWGEEKLFF
V gene: TRBV7-2; D gene: TRBD1; J gene: TRBJ2-7; clone size: -; CDR3 DNA: TGTGCCAGCAGCTTAACACAGGGGGCTCGCGAGCAGTACTTC; CDR3 protein: CASSLTQGAREQYF
V gene: TRBV28; D gene: -; J gene: TRBJ1-5; clone size: -; CDR3 DNA: TGTGCCAGCAGTTTAGGAGCTCGCCTTAGCAATCAGCCCCAGCATTTT; CDR3 protein: CASSLGARLSNQPQHF
V gene: TRBV4-1; D gene: -; J gene: TRBJ1-1; clone size: -; CDR3 DNA: TGCGCCAGCAGCACCAGGGGGAACACTGAAGCTTTCTTT; CDR3 protein: CASSTRGNTEAFF
V gene: TRBV19; D gene: -; J gene: TRBJ2-2; clone size: once; CDR3 DNA: TGTGCCACCACAGAAAGCACCGGGGAGCTGTTTTTT; CDR3 protein: CATTESTGELFF
V gene: TRBV7-8; D gene: TRBD2; J gene: TRBJ2-1; clone size: -; CDR3 DNA: TGTGCCAGCAGCTTAGCTTTTTCAACTAGCGGTCGTGGGGATGAGCAGTTCTTC; CDR3 protein: CASSLAFSTSGRGDEQFF
V gene: TRBV19; D gene: TRBD1; J gene: TRBJ1-1; clone size: -; CDR3 DNA: TGTGCCAGTAGTCCCTTGGACAGGGGGCGTACTGAAGCTTTCTTT; CDR3 protein: CASSPLDRGRTEAFF
V gene: TRBV5-1; D gene: TRBD1; J gene: TRBJ1-3; clone size: -; CDR3 DNA: TGCGCCAGCAGCTTGGCCGGACAGGGCTCAGGGGGAAACACCATATATTTT; CDR3 protein: CASSLAGQGSGGNTIYF
V gene: TRBV10-1; D gene: TRBD2; J gene: TRBJ2-1; clone size: -; CDR3 DNA: TGCGCCAGCAGTGATTTTAGCGGGGATAACAATGAGCAGTTCTTC; CDR3 protein: CASSDFSGDNNEQFF
V gene: TRBV28; D gene: -; J gene: TRBJ2-1; clone size: -; CDR3 DNA: TGTGCCAGCAGGGGGCGGGAGCAGTTCTTC; CDR3 protein: CASRGREQFF
V gene: TRBV21-1; D gene: -; J gene: TRBJ2-3; clone size: -; CDR3 DNA: TGTGCCAGCAGCAAGGGGTGCCGGGACAGGCCCGCAGATACGCAGTATTTT; CDR3 protein: CASSKGCRDRPADTQYF
V gene: TRBV6-2/TRBV6-3; D gene: -; J gene: TRBJ1-5; clone size: -; CDR3 DNA: TGTGCCAGCAGTGACACAGGTAGCAATCAGCCCCAGCATTTT; CDR3 protein: CASSDTGSNQPQHF
V gene: TRBV27; D gene: -; J gene: TRBJ2-3; clone size: -; CDR3 DNA: TGTGCCAGCAGACCGGGATCCCGCACAGATACGCAGTATTTT; CDR3 protein: CASRPGSRTDTQYF
V gene: TRBV5-4; D gene: TRBD2; J gene: TRBJ2-3; clone size: -; CDR3 DNA: TGTGCCAGCAGCTCCCCTCGGCGGGAGGAGCCAGATACGCAGTATTTT; CDR3 protein: CASSSPRREEPDTQYF
V gene: TRBV3-1/TRBV3-2; D gene: -; J gene: TRBJ1-4; clone size: -; CDR3 DNA: TGTGCCAGCAGCCAACCCCAGGGGTTTAATGAAAAACTGTTTTTT; CDR3 protein: CASSQPQGFNEKLFF
V gene: TRBV30; D gene: -; J gene: TRBJ2-2; clone size: -; CDR3 DNA: TGTGCCTGGAGTGTATGGTCCAGGGGCACCGGGGAGCTGTTTTTT; CDR3 protein: CAWSVWSRGTGELFF
V gene: TRBV6-5; D gene: TRBD1; J gene: TRBJ1-5; clone size: once; CDR3 DNA: TGTGCCAGCAGGCCCGACAGGGAGGCGGGTCAGCCCCAGCATTTT; CDR3 protein: CASRPDREAGQPQHF
V gene: TRBV9; D gene: TRBD1; J gene: TRBJ1-2; clone size: -; CDR3 DNA: TGTGCCAGCAGCGTAGGTTTAGGGGGCAATGGCTACACCTTC; CDR3 protein: CASSVGLGGNGYTF
V gene: TRBV6-5; D gene: -; J gene: TRBJ2-1; clone size: -; CDR3 DNA: TGTGCCAGCAGTTACTCGGCCTCCTACAATGAGCAGTTCTTC; CDR3 protein: CASSYSASYNEQFF
V gene: TRBV30; D gene: TRBD1; J gene: TRBJ1-1; clone size: -; CDR3 DNA: TGTGCCTATAAAGGGACAGGAGGGGGCATGAACACTGAAGCTTTCTTT; CDR3 protein: CAYKGTGGGMNTEAFF
V gene: TRBV27; D gene: TRBD2; J gene: TRBJ2-2; clone size: once; CDR3 DNA: TGTGCCAGCAGTCGAAACGACTGGGCGGGAGTAGTCACCGGGGAGCTGTTTTTT; CDR3 protein: CASSRNDWAGVVTGELFF
V gene: TRBV28; D gene: TRBD2; J gene: TRBJ2-7; clone size: -; CDR3 DNA: TGTGCCAGCTCGGCGGGGGGGCTGACCTACGAGCAGTACTTC; CDR3 protein: CASSAGGLTYEQYF